The source of this T cell receptor (beta chain) is a study of blood T cell repertoires in COVID-19. The sample holds one count of this clone. Sequencing used immunoSEQ multiplex PCR; TCRdb keeps in-frame clones, though not all of them. Found here are tens of thousands of clones, about 85% of them singletons; the top ten hold 4.7%. The CDR3 has 16 amino acids. The J segment lost 6 bases and the V segment lost 5 bases, leaving 11 bases of the junction unmatched. The germline V gene has CDR1 MGHRA and CDR2 YSYEKL. The receptor was derived from a man aged 55 to 69 with COVID-19, enrolled during active disease. The chain employs TRBV4-1 and TRBJ2-3; 10 nucleotides match TRBD2. The sequenced material came from peripheral blood. CDR3 residues: CASSSTSGNSPDTQYF. DNA of the CDR3: TGCGCCAGCAGCAGCACTAGCGGGAACTCCCCCGATACGCAGTATTTT.